This T cell receptor beta chain was sequenced for a study of T cell clones after liver transplantation (dated by TCRdb to between 2018 and 2020). Looking at the study overall: ITN030ST, the source of the samples, was a randomized trial that attempted immunosuppression withdrawal within 2 years of liver transplantation. Donor-reactive T cell clones were identified using TCRbeta sequencing after a pre-transplant mixed lymphocyte reaction and were then followed in post-transplant blood. As an antigen-independent comparator for donor-reactive sequences, third party-reactive TCRbeta sequences were also identified from pre-transplant MLRs. Three of the eight recipients were HCV-positive; the others were transplanted for non-autoimmune, non-viral indications. No induction therapy was given to the subjects, and standard immunosuppression was administered until randomization at 12-24 months post-transplant. Tolerance meant complete immunosuppression withdrawal for at least one year without liver enzymes rising beyond twice the upper limit of normal. Blood samples were collected pre-transplant, pre-randomization before withdrawal, and post-randomization after either full withdrawal or failed withdrawal. Of the 8 liver transplant recipients making up the studied cohort, 3 were classified as tolerant and 5 as non-tolerant. The paper as a whole reports these results and caveats: The conclusions were considered preliminary, being limited by small, heterogeneous patient numbers and non-standardized post-transplant time points. Circulating donor-reactive CD4 TCRbeta sequences fell significantly post-transplant in 5 of 8 subjects, irrespective of tolerance or HCV status. The decline in donor-reactive sequences exceeded the decline in third party-reactive sequences, suggesting partial antigen-specific deletion that was unrelated to withdrawal success. After accounting for repertoire turnover, donor-reactive detection was significantly reduced in 7 of 8 subjects for CD4 and 8 of 8 for CD8. Because allograft tissue specimens were not available, migration of donor-reactive T cells into the graft, rather than deletion, may have occurred. Low numbers of available donor cells limited the measurable donor-reactive repertoire in a couple of subjects.

Details on this clone: Its antigen target is currently unknown. No per-base quality is available; no much larger clone lies one base away.

Unstimulated PBMCs, after thawing, were stained for CD3, CD4 and CD8 and then FACS-sorted into CD3+CD4+ and CD3+CD8+ populations. Randomization to immunosuppression withdrawal applied to every one of the 8 studied subjects. Genomic DNA was isolated with the Qiagen DNeasy Blood and Tissue Kit. Frozen genomic DNA underwent high-throughput TCRbeta CDR3 sequencing by immunoSEQ, including PCR amplification, mapping, bias correction and internal controls. The published analysis was carried out like this. Productive rearrangements were kept, and unique TCRbeta sequences were defined by CDR3 nucleotide sequence plus V and J gene. For classification of a sequence as donor-reactive, at least 5-fold expansion in CFSE-low cells relative to unstimulated pre-transplant cells and a frequency of at least 0.01% were required. Minimum frequency thresholds were set for each subject based on the unstimulated sample with the lowest template count, ensuring at least 90% detection power. Jensen-Shannon divergence between the top 1000 TCRbeta sequences after and before transplant was used to measure repertoire turnover. Changes in detection of donor-reactive sequences were assessed with two-sided Fisher's exact tests. This immuneACCESS table, as held by TCRdb, lists in-frame sequences with V and J called but not all clones. Of the missing ones, under half trace to an unresolved V gene in checked studies; the others have no known cause. V, J and clone size were drawn from that table, and D and trimming were deduced from the DNA. In all, the sample holds around 110,000 clones, and approximately 90% of those were seen once. Roughly 0.8% of the sample is taken by the ten largest.

The CDR3 starts with the cysteine, ends with the phenylalanine, and has 15 residues. Of all the DNA, just the CDR3 is kept, 45 bases in frame from base 1. Trimmed from V: 6 bases; trimmed from J: 4 bases; junction bases lacking a gene match: 8. Looking up the germline V gene yields CDR1 SQVTM and CDR2 ANQGSEA. This specimen was CD4+ T cells from blood, taken 12 months after liver transplant. This receptor was obtained from a human patient who received a liver transplant. Some T cells may originate with the graft donor following a transplant. The chain was built from TRBV29-1 and TRBJ2-1; a stretch of 11 junction bases matches TRBD2. The nucleotides read TGCAGCGTCCACAAAGGGACTAGCGGTTACAATGAGCAGTTCTTC. Its product reads: CSVHKGTSGYNEQFF.